This T cell receptor beta chain stems from a study of low-dose radiotherapy and immunotherapy resistance in tumors. About the research overall: On cycle 1 day 1, patients started four cycles of oral aspirin 300 mg daily.

Alpha- and beta-chain coverage of first-strand cDNA came from TRAV- and TRBV-specific primers. It was with a constant-region primer and a V-primer adapter that TCRs were amplified over roughly 19 PCR cycles. TCRdb re-derived calls from the reads in MiXCR, one entry per CDR3 protein. The data show some 40,000 distinct CDR3 sequences, about 20% seen once. Time point denoted: after trial treatment. The treatment: LDRT plus nivolumab, ipilimumab, low-dose cyclophosphamide and aspirin (RACIN trial). CDR3 size: 14 residues. CDR1 and CDR2 from the germline V gene are SGHNT and YYREEE (reference sequence). V lost 2 bases and J 8 bases, leaving 14 bases between the germline ends.

The chain links TRBV5-4 to TRBJ2-1; D is possibly TRBD2 (6 bases). This receptor was identified in a female donor with ovarian cancer. The sample here was PBMCs, taken after low-dose radiotherapy plus immunotherapy. CDR3 DNA sequence: TGTGCCAGCAGCTTAAGACTAGGGCGGGATGAGCAGTTCTTC. Encoded protein: CASSLRLGRDEQFF. Combining the CDR3 with reference TRBV5-4 and TRBJ2-1 gives the whole variable domain ETGVTQSPTHLIKTRGQQVTLRCSSQSGHNTVSWYQQALGQGPQFIFQYYREEENGRGNFPPRFSGLQFPNYSSELNVNALELDDSALYLCASSLRLGRDEQFFGPGTRLTVL.